This paragraph reports one T cell receptor (beta chain). These data are taken from a study of OX40 agonist ivuxolimab in advanced cancers. The CDR3 extends over 14 amino acids. Germline CDR1 is SGHTA and CDR2 is FQGNSA. V lost 5 bases and J 2 bases, leaving 13 bases between the germline ends. This table comes from immunoSEQ multiplex PCR, and its TCRdb copy is limited to in-frame clones, with some not included. Altogether 77,000 or so clones are present, around 90% being singletons, with the ten largest covering less than 0.55%. The chain is built from TRBV7-2 and TRBJ2-7; D might be TRBD1 or TRBD2, each matching 6 bases. This material consisted of CD4+ or CD8+ T cells sorted from blood, taken in a trial of the OX40 agonist ivuxolimab. This receptor was identified in an adult with an advanced solid tumor such as melanoma, head and neck, liver or kidney cancer. CDR3 loop: CASSPSGEAYEQYF. DNA of the CDR3: TGTGCCAGCAGCCCCTCAGGGGAGGCCTACGAGCAGTACTTC.